This T cell receptor (beta chain) was captured by sequencing in a study of cytomegalovirus exposure and HLA in healthy donors. Primers for the PCR totalled 60 Vbeta and 13 Jbeta. The table came from immunoSEQ multiplex PCR; TCRdb's copy has only in-frame clones and leaves some out. The profile covers about 69,000 clones, with just under 70% appearing a single time and 9.5% to 12% taken by the ten largest. The TCR sequence derives from a woman aged 25 to 39 in good health and CMV-seronegative. The sequenced sample was PBMCs.

CDR3 DNA sequence: TGTGCCAGCACCACAGACAGCGCAACTAATGAAAAACTGTTTTTT. Residues: CASTTDSATNEKLFF. The chain carries TRBV6-6 and TRBJ1-4; TRBD1 might be the D (5 bases). Between the trimmed V and J ends, which lost 7 bases and 0 bases, there was a span of 12 bases. Germline CDR1 and CDR2: MNHNY and SVGAGI (reference sequence). The length of the CDR3 is 15 residues.